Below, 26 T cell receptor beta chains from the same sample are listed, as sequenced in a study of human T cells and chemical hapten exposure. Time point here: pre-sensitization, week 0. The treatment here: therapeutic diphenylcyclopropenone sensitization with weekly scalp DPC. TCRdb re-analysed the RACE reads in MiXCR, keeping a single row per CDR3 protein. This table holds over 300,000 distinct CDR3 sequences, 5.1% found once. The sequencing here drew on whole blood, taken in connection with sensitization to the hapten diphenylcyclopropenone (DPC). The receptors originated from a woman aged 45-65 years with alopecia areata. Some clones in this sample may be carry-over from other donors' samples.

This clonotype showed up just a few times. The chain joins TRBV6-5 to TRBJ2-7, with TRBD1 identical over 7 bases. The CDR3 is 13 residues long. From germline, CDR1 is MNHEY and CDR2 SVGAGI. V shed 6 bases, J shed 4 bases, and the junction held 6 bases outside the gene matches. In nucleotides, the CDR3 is TGTGCCAGCAGCCGGGACAGCAGATACGAGCAGTACTTC. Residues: CASSRDSRYEQYF.

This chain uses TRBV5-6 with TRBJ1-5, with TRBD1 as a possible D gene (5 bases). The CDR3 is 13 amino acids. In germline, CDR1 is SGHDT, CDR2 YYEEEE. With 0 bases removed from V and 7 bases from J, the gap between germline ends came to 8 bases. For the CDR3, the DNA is TGTGCCAGCAGCTTGGCAGGGTTGCAGCCCCAGCATTTT. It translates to CASSLAGLQPQHF.

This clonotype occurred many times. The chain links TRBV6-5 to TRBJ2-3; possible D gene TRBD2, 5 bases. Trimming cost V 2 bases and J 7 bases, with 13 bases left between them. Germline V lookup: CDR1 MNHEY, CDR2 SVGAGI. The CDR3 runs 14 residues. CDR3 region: CASSYGRAPNTQYF. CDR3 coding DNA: TGTGCCAGCAGTTACGGGCGGGCCCCGAATACGCAGTATTTT.

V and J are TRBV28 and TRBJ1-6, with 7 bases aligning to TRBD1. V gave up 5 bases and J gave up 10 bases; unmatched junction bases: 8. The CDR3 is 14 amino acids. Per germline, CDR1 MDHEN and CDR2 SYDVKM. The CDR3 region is CASSPPGGISPLHF. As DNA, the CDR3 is TGTGCCAGCAGTCCCCCAGGGGGAATATCACCCCTCCACTTT. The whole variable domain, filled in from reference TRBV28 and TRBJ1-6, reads DVKVTQSSRYLVKRTGEKVFLECVQDMDHENMFWYRQDPGLGLRLIYFSYDVKMKEKGDIPEGYSVSREKKERFSLILESASTNQTSMYLCASSPPGGISPLHFGNGTRLTVT.

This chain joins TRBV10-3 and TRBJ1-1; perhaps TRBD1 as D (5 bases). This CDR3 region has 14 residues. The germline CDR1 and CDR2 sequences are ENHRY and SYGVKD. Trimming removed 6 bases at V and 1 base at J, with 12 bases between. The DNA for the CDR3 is TGTGCCATCAGCTTGGACAAAAAGAACACTGAAGCTTTCTTT. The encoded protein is CAISLDKKNTEAFF.

DNA for the CDR3: TGCGCCAGCAGTTGGGACACGAAGAACACCGGGGAGCTGTTTTTT. Translated, it gives CASSWDTKNTGELFF. The J gene is TRBJ2-2, the V gene TRBV5-1, with D possibly TRBD1 on 6 matching bases. V gave up 5 bases and J gave up 1 base, with 12 bases separating them. CDR1 and CDR2 from the germline V gene are SGHRS and YFSETQ. The CDR3 loop spans 15 amino acids.

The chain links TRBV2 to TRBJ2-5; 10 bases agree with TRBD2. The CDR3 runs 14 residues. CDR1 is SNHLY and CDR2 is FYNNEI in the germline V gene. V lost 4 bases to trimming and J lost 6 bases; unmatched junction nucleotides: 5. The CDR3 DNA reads TGTGCCAGCAGTGGGCTAGCGGGAGAACAGACCCAGTACTTC. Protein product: CASSGLAGEQTQYF.

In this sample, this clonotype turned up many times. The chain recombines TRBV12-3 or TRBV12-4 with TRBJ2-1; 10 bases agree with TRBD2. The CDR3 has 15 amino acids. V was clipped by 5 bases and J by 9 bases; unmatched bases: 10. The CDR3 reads CASSPGLAAFGEQFF. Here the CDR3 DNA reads TGTGCCAGCAGTCCCGGACTAGCGGCTTTCGGTGAGCAGTTCTTC.

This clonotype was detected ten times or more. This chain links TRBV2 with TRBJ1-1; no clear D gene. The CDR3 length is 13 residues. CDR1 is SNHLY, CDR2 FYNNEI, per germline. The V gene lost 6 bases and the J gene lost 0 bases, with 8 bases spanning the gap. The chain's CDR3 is CASSPNLNTEAFF. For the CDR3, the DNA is TGTGCCAGCAGCCCAAACTTGAACACTGAAGCTTTCTTT.

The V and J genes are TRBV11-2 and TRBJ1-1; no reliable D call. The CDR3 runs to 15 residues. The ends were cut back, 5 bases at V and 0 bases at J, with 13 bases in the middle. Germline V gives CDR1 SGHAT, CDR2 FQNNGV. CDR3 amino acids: CASSPRAGLNTEAFF. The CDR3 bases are TGTGCCAGCAGCCCCCGAGCAGGCCTGAACACTGAAGCTTTCTTT.

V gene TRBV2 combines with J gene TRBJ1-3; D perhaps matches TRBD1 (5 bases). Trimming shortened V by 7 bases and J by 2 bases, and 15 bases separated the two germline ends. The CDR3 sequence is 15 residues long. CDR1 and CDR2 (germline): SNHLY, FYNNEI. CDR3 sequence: CASTRQPGTGNTIYF. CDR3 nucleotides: TGTGCCAGCACCCGACAGCCCGGAACTGGAAACACCATATATTTT.

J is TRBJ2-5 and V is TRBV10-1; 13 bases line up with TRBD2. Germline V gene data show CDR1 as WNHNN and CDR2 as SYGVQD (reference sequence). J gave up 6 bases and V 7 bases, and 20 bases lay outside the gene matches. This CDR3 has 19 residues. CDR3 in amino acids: CASTPGGLAGEGLWKTQYF. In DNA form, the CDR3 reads TGCGCCAGCACCCCCGGCGGACTAGCGGGAGAGGGGCTTTGGAAGACCCAGTACTTC.

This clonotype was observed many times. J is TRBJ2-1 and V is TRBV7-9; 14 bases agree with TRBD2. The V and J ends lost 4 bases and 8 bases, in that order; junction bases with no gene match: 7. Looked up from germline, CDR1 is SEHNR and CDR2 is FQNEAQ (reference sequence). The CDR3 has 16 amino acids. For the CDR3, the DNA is TGTGCCAGCAGCTCCGGGACTAGCGGGAGTACCGATGAGCAGTTCTTC. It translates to CASSSGTSGSTDEQFF.

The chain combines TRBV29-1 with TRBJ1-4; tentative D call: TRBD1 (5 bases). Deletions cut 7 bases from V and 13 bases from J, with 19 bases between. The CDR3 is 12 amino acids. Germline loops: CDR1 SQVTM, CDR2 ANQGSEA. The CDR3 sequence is CSASRGEKGLFF. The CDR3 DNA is TGCAGCGCCTCAAGAGGGGAAAAAGGACTGTTTTTT.

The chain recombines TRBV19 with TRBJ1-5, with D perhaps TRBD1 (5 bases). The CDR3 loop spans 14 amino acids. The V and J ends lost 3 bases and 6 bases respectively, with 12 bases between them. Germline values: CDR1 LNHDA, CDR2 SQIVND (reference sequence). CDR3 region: CASSIPTDSQPQHF. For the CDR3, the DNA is TGTGCCAGTAGTATCCCGACAGACAGTCAGCCCCAGCATTTT. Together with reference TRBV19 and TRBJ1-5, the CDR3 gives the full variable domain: DGGITQSPKYLFRKEGQNVTLSCEQNLNHDAMYWYRQDPGQGLRLIYYSQIVNDFQKGDIAEGYSVSREKKESFPLTVTSAQKNPTAFYLCASSIPTDSQPQHFGDGTRLSIL.

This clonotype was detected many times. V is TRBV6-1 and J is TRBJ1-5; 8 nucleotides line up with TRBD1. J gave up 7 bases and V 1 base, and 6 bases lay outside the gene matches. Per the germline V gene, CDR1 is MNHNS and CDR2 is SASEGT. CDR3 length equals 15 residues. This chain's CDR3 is CASSEGQGAEQPQHF. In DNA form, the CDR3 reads TGTGCCAGCAGTGAAGGTCAGGGGGCAGAACAGCCCCAGCATTTT.

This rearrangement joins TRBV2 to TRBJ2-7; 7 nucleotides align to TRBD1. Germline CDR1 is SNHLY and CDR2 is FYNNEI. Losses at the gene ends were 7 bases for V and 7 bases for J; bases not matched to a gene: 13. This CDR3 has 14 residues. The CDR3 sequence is CASTDRVHSKEQYF. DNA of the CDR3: TGTGCCAGCACAGACAGGGTACATTCTAAGGAGCAGTACTTC.

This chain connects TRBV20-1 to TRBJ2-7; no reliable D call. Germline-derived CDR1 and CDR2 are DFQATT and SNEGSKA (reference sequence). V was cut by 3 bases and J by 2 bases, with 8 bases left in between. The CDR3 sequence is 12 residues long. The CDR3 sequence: CSASEAAYEQYF. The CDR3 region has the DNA TGCAGTGCTAGTGAGGCTGCCTACGAGCAGTACTTC.

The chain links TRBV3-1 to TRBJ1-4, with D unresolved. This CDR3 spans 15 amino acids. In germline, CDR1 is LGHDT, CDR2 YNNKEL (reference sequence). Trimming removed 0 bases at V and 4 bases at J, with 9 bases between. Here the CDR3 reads CASSQEARINEKLFF. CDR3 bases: TGTGCCAGCAGCCAAGAAGCCAGAATTAATGAAAAACTGTTTTTT.

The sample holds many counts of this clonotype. The CDR3 nucleotides are TGCAGCGTTGGGGGGGCCCTCAACACTGAAGCTTTCTTT. Its protein is CSVGGALNTEAFF. This chain joins TRBV29-1 and TRBJ1-1, with a weak D call TRBD1 (6 bases). CDR3 length: 13 residues. Trimming left V 4 bases short and J 2 bases short, with 11 bases between. In germline, CDR1 is SQVTM, CDR2 ANQGSEA.

As DNA, the CDR3 is TGCAGTGCAGGGACTAGCTGGTCCTACGAGCAGTACTTC. Protein sequence: CSAGTSWSYEQYF. The chain links TRBV20-1 to TRBJ2-7; TRBD2 agrees at 9 bases. The CDR3 extends over 13 amino acids. Trimming removed 6 bases from V and 1 base from J; junction bases left unmatched: 4. Looked up from germline, CDR1 is DFQATT and CDR2 is SNEGSKA (reference sequence).

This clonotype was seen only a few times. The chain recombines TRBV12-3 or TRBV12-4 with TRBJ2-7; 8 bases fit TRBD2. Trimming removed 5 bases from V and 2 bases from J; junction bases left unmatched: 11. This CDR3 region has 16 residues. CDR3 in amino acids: CASSPLSGGATYEQYF. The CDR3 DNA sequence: TGTGCCAGCAGTCCCCTCTCCGGGGGGGCTACCTACGAGCAGTACTTC.

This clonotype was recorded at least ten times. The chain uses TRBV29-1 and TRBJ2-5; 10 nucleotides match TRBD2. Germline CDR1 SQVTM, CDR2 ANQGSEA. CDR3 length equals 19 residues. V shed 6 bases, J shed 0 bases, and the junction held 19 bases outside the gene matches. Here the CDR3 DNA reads TGCAGCGTGGCCCACAGCGGGAGGGCCTTGAACCCGGACCAAGAGACCCAGTACTTC. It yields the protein CSVAHSGRALNPDQETQYF.

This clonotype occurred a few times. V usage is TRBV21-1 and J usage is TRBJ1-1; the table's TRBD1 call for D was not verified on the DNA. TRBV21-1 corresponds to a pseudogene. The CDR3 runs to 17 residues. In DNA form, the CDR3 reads TGTGCCAGCAGCAAAGGGCTGTTACAGGGGATGAACACTGAAGCTTTCTTT. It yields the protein CASSKGLLQGMNTEAFF.

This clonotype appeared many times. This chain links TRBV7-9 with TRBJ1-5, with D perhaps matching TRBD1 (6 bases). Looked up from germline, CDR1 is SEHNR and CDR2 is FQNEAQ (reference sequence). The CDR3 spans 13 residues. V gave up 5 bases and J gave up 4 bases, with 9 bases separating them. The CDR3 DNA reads TGTGCCAGCAGCATGGACAGTAATCAGCCCCAGCATTTT. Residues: CASSMDSNQPQHF. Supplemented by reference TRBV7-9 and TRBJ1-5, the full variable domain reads DTGVSQNPRHKITKRGQNVTFRCDPISEHNRLYWYRQTLGQGPEFLTYFQNEAQLEKSRLLSDRFSAERPKGSFSTLEIQRTEQGDSAMYLCASSMDSNQPQHFGDGTRLSIL.

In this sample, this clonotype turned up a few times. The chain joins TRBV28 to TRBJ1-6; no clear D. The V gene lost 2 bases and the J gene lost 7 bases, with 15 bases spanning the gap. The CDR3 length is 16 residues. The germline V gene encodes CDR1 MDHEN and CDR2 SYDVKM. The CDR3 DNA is TGTGCCAGCAGTTTAAGACCCGGACCGGGAAATTCACCCCTCCACTTT. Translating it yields CASSLRPGPGNSPLHF.